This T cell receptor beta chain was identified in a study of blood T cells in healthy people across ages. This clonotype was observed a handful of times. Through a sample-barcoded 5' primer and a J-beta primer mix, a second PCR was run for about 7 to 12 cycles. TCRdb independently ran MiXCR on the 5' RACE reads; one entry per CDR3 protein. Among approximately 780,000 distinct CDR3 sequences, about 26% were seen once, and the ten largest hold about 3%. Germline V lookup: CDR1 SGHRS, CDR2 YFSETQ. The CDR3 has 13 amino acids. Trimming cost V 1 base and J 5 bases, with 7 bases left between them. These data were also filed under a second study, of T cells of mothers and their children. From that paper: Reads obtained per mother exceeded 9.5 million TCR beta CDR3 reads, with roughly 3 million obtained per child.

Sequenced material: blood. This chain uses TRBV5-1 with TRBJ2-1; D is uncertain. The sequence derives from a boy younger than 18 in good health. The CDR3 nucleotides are TGCGCCAGCAGCTTGTGGATGGACAATGAGCAGTTCTTC. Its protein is CASSLWMDNEQFF.